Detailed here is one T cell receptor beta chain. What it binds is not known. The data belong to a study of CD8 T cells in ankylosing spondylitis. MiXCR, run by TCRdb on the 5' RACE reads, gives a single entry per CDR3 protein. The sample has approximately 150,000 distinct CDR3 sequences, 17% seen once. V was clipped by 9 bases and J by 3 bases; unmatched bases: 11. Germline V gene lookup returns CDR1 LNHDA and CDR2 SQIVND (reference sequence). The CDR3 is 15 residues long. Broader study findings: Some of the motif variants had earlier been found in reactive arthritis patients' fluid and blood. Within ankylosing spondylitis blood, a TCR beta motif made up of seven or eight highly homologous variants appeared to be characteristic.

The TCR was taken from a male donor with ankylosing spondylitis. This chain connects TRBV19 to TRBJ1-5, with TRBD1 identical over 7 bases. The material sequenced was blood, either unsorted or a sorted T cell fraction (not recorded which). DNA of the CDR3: TGTGCCAGCCAACCTTGGACAGGTACCAATCAGCCCCAGCATTTT. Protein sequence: CASQPWTGTNQPQHF.